This record concerns one T cell receptor (beta chain) sequence. What it binds is unknown. The sample is drawn from a study of CD8 T cells in ankylosing spondylitis. Study results and limitations: Apparently characteristic of ankylosing spondylitis blood was a TCR beta motif (under ten highly homologous variants). Prior work had noted some motif variants in reactive arthritis blood and synovial fluid.

The V end was cut by 3 bases, the J end by 4 bases, with 9 bases between. Germline CDR1 LGHDT, CDR2 YNNKEL (reference sequence). The CDR3 sequence is 13 residues long. Preparation of TCR beta libraries was done by quantitative 5'-RACE with molecular barcodes. MiXCR was run by TCRdb on the 5' RACE reads, yielding one entry per CDR3 protein. The table records about 440,000 distinct CDR3 sequences, roughly a sixth of them present only once. The chain joins TRBV3-1 to TRBJ1-1; a weak D match, TRBD1 (6 bases). The receptor's source is a male donor with ankylosing spondylitis. Specimen: blood, either unsorted or a sorted T cell fraction (not recorded which). CDR3: CASSQRGVTEAFF. Written as DNA, the CDR3 is TGTGCCAGCAGCCAGAGGGGGGTCACTGAAGCTTTCTTT. The complete variable domain, with remaining parts taken from reference TRBV3-1 and TRBJ1-1, reads DTAVSQTPKYLVTQMGNDKSIKCEQNLGHDTMYWYKQDSKKFLKIMFSYNNKELIINETVPNRFSPKSPDKAHLNLHINSLELGDSAVYFCASSQRGVTEAFFGQGTRLTVV.